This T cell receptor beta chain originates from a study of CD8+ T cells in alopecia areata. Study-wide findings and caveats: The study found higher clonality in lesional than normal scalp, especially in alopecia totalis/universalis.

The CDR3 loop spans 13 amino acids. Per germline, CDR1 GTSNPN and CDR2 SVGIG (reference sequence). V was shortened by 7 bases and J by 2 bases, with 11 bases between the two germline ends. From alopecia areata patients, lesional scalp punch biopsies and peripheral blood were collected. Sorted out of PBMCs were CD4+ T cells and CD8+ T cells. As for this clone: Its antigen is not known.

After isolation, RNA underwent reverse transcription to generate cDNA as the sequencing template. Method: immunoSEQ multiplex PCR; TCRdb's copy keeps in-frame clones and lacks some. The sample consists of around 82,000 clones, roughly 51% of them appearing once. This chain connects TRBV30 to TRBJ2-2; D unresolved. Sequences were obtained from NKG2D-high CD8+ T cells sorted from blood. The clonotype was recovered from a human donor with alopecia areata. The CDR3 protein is CAYPTPNTGELFF. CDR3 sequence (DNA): TGTGCCTACCCCACTCCAAACACCGGGGAGCTGTTTTTT.